Each of the 21 T cell receptor beta chains below was sequenced from the same sample in a study of blood T cells in healthy people across ages. Alongside a J-beta primer mix, a sample-barcoded 5' primer served in a second PCR lasting about 6 to 11 cycles. MiXCR, applied by TCRdb to the 5' RACE reads, yields one record per CDR3 protein. The sample holds about 830,000 distinct CDR3 sequences; 62% are singletons and the top ten take about a quarter. The sample taken for sequencing was blood. The receptors stem from a man in his thirties or forties in good health.

CDR3 sequence (DNA): TGTGCCAGCACCACAAGGTCTCAAATACCCCTCCACTTT. This gives the protein CASTTRSQIPLHF. The chain joins TRBV6-6 to TRBJ1-6; no clear D. CDR1 is MNHNY, CDR2 SVGAGI, per germline (reference sequence). The CDR3 is 13 amino acids. The V end lost 7 bases, the J end lost 12 bases, and 16 bases lay between the germline ends.

The V call is TRBV27, the J call TRBJ2-1, with 7 nucleotides matching TRBD1. Germline-derived CDR1 and CDR2 are MNHEY and SMNVEV (reference sequence). V trimming: 6 bases; J trimming: 8 bases; junction bases outside the gene matches: 4. There are 12 residues in the CDR3. The CDR3 DNA follows: TGTGCCAGCAGCGACAGGGACGATGAGCAGTTCTTC. As protein: CASSDRDDEQFF.

This rearrangement joins TRBV4-2 to TRBJ2-7; 10 bases match TRBD2. Losses at the gene ends were 3 bases for V and 1 base for J; bases not matched to a gene: 3. There are 15 residues in the CDR3. Germline CDR1 reads LGHNA; CDR2 reads YNFKEQ. The CDR3 DNA sequence: TGTGCCAGCAGCCACGGACTAGCGGTATCCTACGAGCAGTACTTC. Amino acids: CASSHGLAVSYEQYF.

This clonotype is a singleton in its sample. This chain uses TRBV7-2 with TRBJ2-1, with D perhaps TRBD2 (6 bases). With 5 bases removed from V and 9 bases from J, the gap between germline ends came to 23 bases. Per germline, CDR1 SGHTA and CDR2 FQGNSA. The CDR3 totals 16 residues. The DNA for the CDR3 is TGTGCCAGCAGCGAAAACCGTTGGGGGGACTGGGGTGAGCAGTTCTTC. This encodes CASSENRWGDWGEQFF.

This chain connects TRBV7-9 to TRBJ2-7; TRBD2 agrees at 9 bases. The CDR3 has 19 residues. Germline values: CDR1 SEHNR, CDR2 FQNEAQ (reference sequence). The junction had 19 bases not matched to a gene; V was cut back by 5 bases and J by 2 bases. The CDR3 sequence: CASSPRYRVGLAGTYEQYF. CDR3 DNA: TGTGCCAGCAGCCCCCGATATCGAGTCGGGCTAGCGGGGACCTACGAGCAGTACTTC.

This clonotype was recorded many times. The chain joins TRBV20-1 to TRBJ2-5, with 7 bases matching TRBD2. CDR1 DFQATT and CDR2 SNEGSKA come from the germline V gene (reference sequence). The CDR3 spans 15 residues. Trimming at V came to 4 bases and at J to 5 bases, leaving 13 bases not matched to a gene. The CDR3 is CSATPGFGGGETQYF. Written as DNA, the CDR3 is TGCAGTGCTACCCCGGGGTTTGGGGGAGGGGAGACCCAGTACTTC.

The chain uses TRBV28 and TRBJ2-5; D is perhaps TRBD2 (5 bases). Germline V gene lookup returns CDR1 MDHEN and CDR2 SYDVKM. This CDR3 contains 14 residues. Trimming took off 4 bases at V and 5 bases at J, with 14 bases between the two ends. CDR3 in amino acids: CASSSEGMGETQYF. The CDR3 DNA follows: TGTGCCAGCAGTTCAGAGGGTATGGGTGAGACCCAGTACTTC.

This clonotype was counted between two and nine times. The chain couples TRBV7-9 to TRBJ1-5, with 7 bases identical to TRBD1. The CDR3 consists of 16 residues. Losses at the gene ends were 3 bases for V and 2 bases for J; bases not matched to a gene: 7. Germline lookup yields CDR1 SEHNR and CDR2 FQNEAQ (reference sequence). The CDR3 here is CASSLEGARGNQPQHF. The CDR3 DNA sequence: TGTGCCAGCAGCTTGGAGGGGGCGCGGGGCAATCAGCCCCAGCATTTT. Full variable domain (rest looked up from reference TRBV7-9 and TRBJ1-5): DTGVSQNPRHKITKRGQNVTFRCDPISEHNRLYWYRQTLGQGPEFLTYFQNEAQLEKSRLLSDRFSAERPKGSFSTLEIQRTEQGDSAMYLCASSLEGARGNQPQHFGDGTRLSIL.

The chain recombines TRBV6-5 with TRBJ2-4, with a weak D call TRBD2 (5 bases). The J call may be incorrect, as the DNA end agrees better with TRBJ2-5. The CDR3 is 14 amino acids. Germline V gene sequence: CDR1 MNHEY, CDR2 SVGAGI. The CDR3 DNA reads TGTGCCAGCAGTTGGGCCGGGGAAGAGGAGACCCAGTACTTC. Translated: CASSWAGEEETQYF.

The rearrangement links TRBV7-9 to TRBJ2-3; D is unclear. Germline CDR1 is SEHNR and CDR2 is FQNEAQ (reference sequence). V lost 4 bases and J lost 0, with 8 bases in between. This CDR3 is 14 amino acids long. CDR3 residues: CASSSPTSTDTQYF. CDR3 bases: TGTGCCAGCAGCTCCCCGACTAGCACAGATACGCAGTATTTT.

The rearrangement uses TRBV6-5 and TRBJ1-5; 7 bases fit TRBD1. Germline CDR1 and CDR2: MNHEY and SVGAGI. This CDR3 contains 14 residues. V trimming: 6 bases; J trimming: 6 bases; junction bases outside the gene matches: 8. CDR3 protein: CASSLDRAAQPQHF. In DNA form, the CDR3 reads TGTGCCAGCAGCCTCGACAGGGCCGCTCAGCCCCAGCATTTT.

The table lists this clonotype with many counts. This chain joins TRBV20-1 and TRBJ2-1, with a possible D match to TRBD2 (6 bases). V was shortened by 0 bases and J by 4 bases, with 10 bases between the two germline ends. The CDR3 runs 14 residues. Germline V CDR1 and CDR2: DFQATT, SNEGSKA (reference sequence). CDR3 sequence reads: CSAREGRGYNEQFF. The CDR3 DNA follows: TGCAGTGCTAGAGAGGGGCGGGGTTACAATGAGCAGTTCTTC.

The gene calls are TRBV11-2 and TRBJ2-5; 7 nucleotides agree with TRBD1. The CDR3 spans 15 residues. Germline values: CDR1 SGHAT, CDR2 FQNNGV. The ends lost 5 bases at V and 11 bases at J; junction bases unmatched: 17. CDR3 coding DNA: TGTGCCAGCAGCCCCCCACTACAGGGGTTGAATGAGCAGTACTTC. It specifies CASSPPLQGLNEQYF. The variable domain in full, with the rest retrieved from reference TRBV11-2 and TRBJ2-5, is EAGVAQSPRYKIIEKRQSVAFWCNPISGHATLYWYQQILGQGPKLLIQFQNNGVVDDSQLPKDRFSAERLKGVDSTLKIQPAKLEDSAVYLCASSPPLQGLNEQYFGPGTRLLVL.

A remark on this clonotype: At one end the junction does not follow the germline gene, possibly because of a read error. V gene TRBV7-3 combines with J gene TRBJ2-1; no clear D gene. The germline CDR1 and CDR2 sequences are SGHTA and FQGTGA. This CDR3 has 12 residues. CDR3 loop: CTSSLFRDEQFF. Written as DNA, the CDR3 is TGTACCAGCAGCTTATTCCGGGATGAGCAGTTCTTC.

V gene TRBV4-2 combines with J gene TRBJ1-2; 12 nucleotides align to TRBD1. This CDR3 is 17 amino acids long. The V segment lost 0 bases and the J segment 8 bases; nucleotides outside the gene matches: 10. The V gene's germline CDR1 is LGHNA and CDR2 YNFKEQ. CDR3 sequence (DNA): TGTGCCAGCAGCCAAGATCTCCTAGGGACAGGGGGCGAGGGCTACACCTTC. Translating gives CASSQDLLGTGGEGYTF.

The chain is built from TRBV20-1 and TRBJ2-3, with a weak D call TRBD2 (5 bases). The CDR3 extends over 12 amino acids. Germline CDR1 is DFQATT and CDR2 is SNEGSKA (reference sequence). V gave up 6 bases and J gave up 10 bases, with 17 bases separating them. CDR3 nucleotides: TGCAGTGCCACCCTCGGGAACGGCGCGCAGTATTTT. Encoded protein: CSATLGNGAQYF.

Many counts were recorded for this clonotype. The rearrangement links TRBV7-2 to TRBJ1-5; 8 positions match TRBD1. The CDR3 has 17 amino acids. The junction had 7 bases not matched to a gene; V was cut back by 1 base and J by 2 bases. In germline, CDR1 is SGHTA, CDR2 FQGNSA. CDR3 loop: CASSLVGDRMGNQPQHF. The DNA for the CDR3 is TGTGCCAGCAGCTTAGTCGGGGACAGGATGGGCAATCAGCCCCAGCATTTT. Full variable domain (rest looked up from reference TRBV7-2 and TRBJ1-5): GAGVSQSPSNKVTEKGKDVELRCDPISGHTALYWYRQSLGQGLEFLIYFQGNSAPDKSGLPSDRFSAERTGGSVSTLTIQRTQQEDSAVYLCASSLVGDRMGNQPQHFGDGTRLSIL.

The chain uses TRBV12-3 or TRBV12-4 and TRBJ2-7, with 10 nucleotides matching TRBD1. The CDR3 is made up of 16 amino acids. V lost 3 bases, J lost 2 bases, and 7 bases stayed unmatched. CDR3 sequence: CASSFRGGQGAYEQYF. The CDR3 coding sequence is TGTGCCAGCAGTTTTAGGGGAGGACAGGGGGCCTACGAGCAGTACTTC.

The chain is built from TRBV9 and TRBJ2-1; D is possibly TRBD1 (5 bases). V was pared by 2 bases and J by 1 base, with 10 bases between. The germline V gene encodes CDR1 SGDLS and CDR2 YYNGEE. The CDR3 extends over 15 amino acids. CDR3 amino acids: CASSVEGVSYNEQFF. CDR3 nucleotide sequence: TGTGCCAGCAGCGTTGAAGGGGTATCCTACAATGAGCAGTTCTTC.

This clonotype was found a few times. The chain couples TRBV27 to TRBJ2-7; D remains unclear. V gave up 0 bases and J gave up 0 bases, with 9 bases separating them. Germline values: CDR1 MNHEY, CDR2 SMNVEV (reference sequence). The CDR3 sequence is 15 residues long. The CDR3 DNA reads as TGTGCCAGCAGTTTATCAGACTCTTACTCCTACGAGCAGTACTTC. It yields the protein CASSLSDSYSYEQYF.

This sequence joins TRBV12-3 or TRBV12-4 and TRBJ2-7; TRBD2 agrees at 7 bases. J gave up 4 bases and V 9 bases, and 9 bases lay outside the gene matches. The CDR3 length is 13 residues. CDR3 nucleotide sequence: TGTGCCAGAGGACGAGCGGGGAGGTACGAGCAGTACTTC. It yields the protein CARGRAGRYEQYF.